This is a list of T cell receptor beta chains from one sample in a study of T cell responses to AZD1222 COVID-19 vaccine. Some clones are missing from TCRdb's copy, which holds only in-frame ones; the method was immunoSEQ multiplex PCR. Of about 140,000 clones detected, just over 90% appear once; the ten largest clones hold roughly 3.1%. Sequenced material: peripheral blood, taken on day 0 of AZD1222 vaccination. These receptors originate from an adult in good health. The CDR3 runs from the conserved cysteine through the conserved F or W.

>TRBJ2-7|TRBV5-1
CASSWLDSYEQYF
>TRBJ1-3|TRBV4-2
CASSRTADMGGNTIYF
>TRBJ1-4|TRBV9
CASSRTDGEKLFF
>TRBJ1-2|TRBV11-2
CASSFGANYGYTF
>TRBJ1-1|TRBV4-2
CASSQDEQGITEAFF
>TRBJ1-2|TRBV6-4
CASSDPGGYGYTF
>TRBJ1-4|TRBV7-9
CASRGRAAKLFF
>TRBJ2-1|TRBV6-1
CASSASPVIAGGLYNEQFF
>TRBJ1-4|TRBV20-1
CSASRVEGGEKLFF
>TRBJ1-2|TRBV6-5
CASSLQGILRYTF
>TRBJ2-1|TRBV29-1
CSVELGGGYNEQFF
>TRBJ1-1|TRBV2
CASSGRMNTEAFF
>TRBJ2-5|TRBV5-6
CASSNRGFQETQYF
>TRBJ1-2|TRBV3-1/TRBV3-2
CASSQDPRRQGNYGYTF
>TRBJ1-1|TRBV7-9
CASSLMTDGIEAFF
>TRBJ1-5|TRBV27
CASARGSNQPQHF
>TRBJ2-7|TRBV20-1
CSAPSSYEQYF
>TRBJ2-7|TRBV19
CASSIDRVGEQYF
>TRBJ2-7|TRBV11-3
CASSLVTGPGYEQYF
>TRBJ1-5|TRBV7-8
CASSLVRMVYHQPQHF
>TRBJ2-7|TRBV30
CAWSEMGHGSYEQYF
>TRBJ1-2|TRBV19
CASSISQTNYGYTF
>TRBJ2-4|TRBV6-1
CASHVGGGAHIQYF
>TRBJ1-1|TRBV27
CASRDRLNTEAFF
>TRBJ2-1|TRBV9
CASSVGSDPLYNEQFF
>TRBJ2-3|TRBV4-3
CASSQELGTDTQYF
>TRBJ2-3|TRBV7-2
CASSLPGTDTQYF
>TRBJ1-1|TRBV11-3
CASSPTALNTEAFF
>TRBJ2-2|TRBV12-3/TRBV12-4
CASSTPNTGELFF
>TRBJ1-6|TRBV2
CASSAFRGSTWPLHF
>TRBJ2-2|TRBV7-3
CASSRTTRKGNTGELFF
>TRBJ2-5|TRBV6-5
CASSRARGPKETQYF
>TRBJ2-6|TRBV4-1
CASSQVRGTGGSGANVLTF
>TRBJ2-3|TRBV5-6
CASSLIGQVTDTQYF
>TRBJ1-2|TRBV6-1
CASSEEAGKVDGYTF
>TRBJ2-1|TRBV2
CASSHLSGGGTYNEQFF
>TRBJ1-6|TRBV3-1/TRBV3-2
CASSPLLGQIRNSPLHF
>TRBJ2-1|TRBV29-1
CSVELGSPPPYNEQFF
>TRBJ2-3|TRBV27
CASRRTGGTDTQYF
>TRBJ1-2|TRBV7-2
CASSFDRERGYTF
>TRBJ1-1|TRBV5-1
CASHSPGGGTEAFF